This TCR beta chain was captured by sequencing in a study of cytomegalovirus exposure and HLA in healthy donors. As concerns this clone: Its matching antigen is unknown.

CDR3 length: 16 residues. V dropped 6 bases and J dropped 0 bases, with 17 bases sitting between them. The germline V gene encodes CDR1 LNHDA and CDR2 SQIVND (reference sequence). Primers for the PCR totalled 60 Vbeta and 13 Jbeta. TCRdb's copy holds only in-frame clones and misses some; the assay was immunoSEQ multiplex PCR. The sample includes 35,000 to 50,000 clones. Findings and caveats of the study: Under in vitro conditions, a few CMV-associated chains were confirmed as specific for CMV antigens. In a later analysis, specific HLA alleles were associated with 16,000 or so TCR beta sequences at a 0.05 false discovery rate. On later analysis, the bulk of CMV-associated TCR beta chains appeared to be HLA-restricted.

The sample taken for sequencing was PBMCs. This TCR came from a male donor in good health and CMV-seronegative. The V and J genes are TRBV19 and TRBJ1-1, with a weak D call TRBD1 (5 bases). The DNA of the CDR3 is TGTGCCAGTAGACCCATGGGGGGGGGAATGAACACTGAAGCTTTCTTT. Its protein product is CASRPMGGGMNTEAFF. The full variable domain, in which reference TRBV19 and TRBJ1-1 provide the parts outside the CDR3, is DGGITQSPKYLFRKEGQNVTLSCEQNLNHDAMYWYRQDPGQGLRLIYYSQIVNDFQKGDIAEGYSVSREKKESFPLTVTSAQKNPTAFYLCASRPMGGGMNTEAFFGQGTRLTVV.